These T cell receptor beta chains were read from a single sample in a study of T cells in Graves' hyperthyroidism and ophthalmopathy. TCRdb re-derived calls from the multiplex PCR reads in MiXCR, one entry per CDR3 protein. Of 750,000 to 950,000 distinct CDR3 sequences in the sample, 38% were seen once. What was sequenced was blood. These receptors originate from a man younger than 35 with Graves' hyperthyroidism. CDR3s leave out the opening cysteine and the closing phenylalanine or tryptophan.

J gene | V gene | CDR3 protein
TRBJ2-2 | TRBV12-3/TRBV12-4 | ASSFALNTGELF
TRBJ1-2 | TRBV10-3 | APIPGGYGYT
TRBJ2-7 | TRBV7-3 | ASSLGQGPTGEQY
TRBJ2-5 | TRBV30 | AWSVWRQGQETQY
TRBJ2-7 | TRBV5-1 | ASYGLGDYEQY
TRBJ1-5 | TRBV2 | ASSRFSNQPQH
TRBJ1-6 | TRBV25-1 | ASSAWDTTNSPLH
TRBJ2-7 | TRBV4-2 | ASSPTRTGRYEQY
TRBJ1-1 | TRBV7-2 | ASSYGERPEAF
TRBJ2-5 | TRBV5-1 | ASRLGSSSGTQY
TRBJ1-4 | TRBV7-9 | ASSLNSDEKLF
TRBJ1-6 | TRBV12-3/TRBV12-4 | ASSFRADSPIH
TRBJ1-6 | TRBV20-1 | SARDSPGALH
TRBJ2-5 | TRBV7-6 | ASSPGGLAGIQETQY
TRBJ1-1 | TRBV4-1 | ASSQDVLPRGGSEAF
TRBJ2-7 | TRBV11-1 | ASSQEGDRRYEQY
TRBJ1-5 | TRBV12-3/TRBV12-4 | ASSFSSGINQPQH
TRBJ2-7 | TRBV12-3/TRBV12-4 | ASSITGVEQY
TRBJ1-1 | TRBV7-9 | ASSIDRQNTEAF
TRBJ1-3 | TRBV19 | ASSIFGAAGNTIY
TRBJ1-4 | TRBV19 | ASRPALGTPGGSEKLF
TRBJ2-2 | TRBV19 | ASSVARHTGELF
TRBJ1-2 | TRBV6-5 | ASSYSPTGSYT
TRBJ2-7 | TRBV25-1 | ASSATSYYEQY
TRBJ2-5 | TRBV2 | ASSVLGGETQY
TRBJ1-3 | TRBV6-2/TRBV6-3 | ASSPTDSGNTIY
TRBJ1-1 | TRBV29-1 | SVEDEGTEAF
TRBJ1-3 | TRBV15 | ATSGREYSGNTIY
TRBJ2-5 | TRBV5-1 | ASSLWTEETQY
TRBJ1-4 | TRBV7-3 | ASSPTGGSNEKLF
TRBJ2-5 | TRBV6-5 | ASSFTNLEETQY
TRBJ1-5 | TRBV29-1 | SVAGGDQPQH
TRBJ1-1 | TRBV4-1 | ASSPRRGSTEAF
TRBJ2-7 | TRBV2 | ASRKGMEQY
TRBJ1-2 | TRBV11-3 | ASSPRRNYGYT
TRBJ1-5 | TRBV20-1 | SARARGQNQH
TRBJ1-1 | TRBV30 | AWSFWTGNTEAF
TRBJ1-2 | TRBV7-9 | ASSPPGAEGYT
TRBJ2-2 | TRBV10-3 | AISSQQVGANTGELV
TRBJ1-2 | TRBV20-1 | SARDYKTGANYGYT
TRBJ2-7 | TRBV15 | ATSSAGDEQY
TRBJ1-1 | TRBV7-8 | ASTPKGIEAF
TRBJ2-7 | TRBV4-2 | ASSQDSLSLSYEQY
TRBJ2-7 | TRBV7-2 | ASSLGGTDPYEQY